Here is one T cell receptor (beta chain) with its context. V lost 5 bases and J 3 bases, leaving 13 bases between the germline ends. This CDR3 contains 14 residues. Germline CDR1 reads MNHEY; CDR2 reads SVGAGI. Assay: immunoSEQ multiplex PCR; the TCRdb copy retains only in-frame clones and omits some. Here the sample spans 44,000 or so clones, roughly 69% being singletons. This record belongs to a study of blood T cell repertoires in COVID-19. Whole-study context: Sites across the United States, Italy and Spain contributed samples from acute and convalescent COVID-19.

This chain links TRBV6-5 with TRBJ1-1, with D tentatively TRBD1 (5 bases). The sample was peripheral blood. The sequence came from a man aged 80 or over with acute or convalescent COVID-19. The CDR3 DNA sequence: TGTGCCAGCAGTAGACAGCAGGTTTACACTGAAGCTTTCTTT. As protein: CASSRQQVYTEAFF.